Below, 28 T cell receptor beta chains from the same sample are listed, as sequenced in a study of T cell responses to AZD1222 COVID-19 vaccine. Sequencing used immunoSEQ multiplex PCR; TCRdb keeps in-frame clones, though not all of them. The sample carries nearly 95,000 clones, nearly 90% recorded once. The sample in question was peripheral blood, obtained on day 0 of AZD1222 vaccination. The source of these receptors is an adult in good health.

This rearrangement joins TRBV27 to TRBJ1-6; a weak D match, TRBD1 (6 bases). V shed 3 bases and J shed 9 bases, with 6 bases lying between them. Germline CDR1 MNHEY, CDR2 SMNVEV (reference sequence). The CDR3 has 12 amino acids. CDR3 sequence: CASSFRGSPLHF. DNA for the CDR3: TGTGCCAGCAGTTTCAGGGGTTCACCCCTCCACTTT.

CDR3 DNA: TGTGCCACCAGCAGATCCAGCGGACAGGGTAGTGGCTACACCTTC. Amino acid sequence: CATSRSSGQGSGYTF. The chain carries TRBV15 and TRBJ1-2; TRBD1 aligns across 8 bases. CDR3 length equals 15 residues. Germline V gives CDR1 LNHNV, CDR2 YYDKDF (reference sequence). The junction had 9 bases not matched to a gene; V was cut back by 2 bases and J by 7 bases.

The genes are TRBV6-2 or TRBV6-3 and TRBJ2-5; D unresolved. CDR1 and CDR2 (germline): MNHEY, SVGEGT. V lost 4 bases, J lost 5 bases, and 8 bases lay in between. This CDR3 spans 12 amino acids. CDR3 loop: CASSLGSETQYF. The CDR3 nucleotides are TGTGCCAGCAGTTTAGGGTCGGAGACCCAGTACTTC.

This sequence joins TRBV6-6 and TRBJ2-7, with a tentative D call TRBD2 (7 bases). V was pared by 0 bases and J by 2 bases, with 14 bases between. There are 16 residues in the CDR3. From germline, CDR1 is MNHNY and CDR2 SVGAGI (reference sequence). The chain's CDR3 is CASSYSGRGAAYEQYF. The CDR3 bases are TGTGCCAGCAGTTACTCGGGACGGGGGGCTGCCTACGAGCAGTACTTC.

The chain recombines TRBV24-1 with TRBJ2-3; 7 positions agree with TRBD2. Germline lookup yields CDR1 KGHDR and CDR2 SFDVKD. The CDR3 has 15 amino acids. The trim removed 5 bases at V and 0 bases at J, leaving 4 bases unmatched. As DNA, the CDR3 is TGTGCCACCAGTGTTGGGACTAAGAGCACAGATACGCAGTATTTT. Translating it yields CATSVGTKSTDTQYF.

This clone has a handful of counts. The rearrangement links TRBV19 to TRBJ2-5; TRBD1 agrees at 10 bases. Germline CDR1 reads LNHDA; CDR2 reads SQIVND (reference sequence). The junction had 11 bases not matched to a gene; V was cut back by 5 bases and J by 5 bases. The CDR3 is made up of 16 amino acids. The CDR3 DNA sequence: TGTGCCAGTAGTCCTGGGACCGGGACAGGGGCCGAGACCCAGTACTTC. Its protein is CASSPGTGTGAETQYF.

This clone appeared many times. The chain joins TRBV12-5 to TRBJ2-4, with 7 bases fitting TRBD1. V lost 3 bases, J lost 2 bases, and 7 bases stayed unmatched. Germline V CDR1 and CDR2: LGHNT, FRNRAP. CDR3 length equals 16 residues. CDR3 protein: CASGLPEGASKNIQYF. Here the CDR3 DNA reads TGTGCTAGTGGTTTACCAGAGGGGGCGTCCAAAAACATTCAGTACTTC.

The chain joins TRBV5-5 to TRBJ1-6; the D is unclear. V shed 4 bases and J shed 10 bases, with 18 bases lying between them. Germline V gene sequence: CDR1 SGHKS, CDR2 YYEKEE (reference sequence). The CDR3 runs 15 residues. DNA of the CDR3: TGTGCCAGCAGCCTACACCAGGAACGGAACTCACCCCTCCACTTT. Amino acid sequence: CASSLHQERNSPLHF.

V is TRBV7-9 and J is TRBJ2-6, with D perhaps TRBD1 (5 bases). Trimming took 2 bases from V and 0 from J, leaving 11 bases between them. CDR1 is SEHNR, CDR2 FQNEAQ, per germline (reference sequence). The CDR3 runs to 17 residues. CDR3 sequence: CASSLWGTGSGANVLTF. CDR3 coding DNA: TGTGCCAGCAGCTTATGGGGTACAGGCTCTGGGGCCAACGTCCTGACTTTC.

The count of this clone is one. CDR3 in amino acids: CASSEGVEETQYF. CDR3 sequence (DNA): TGTGCCAGCAGTGAGGGAGTCGAGGAGACCCAGTACTTC. V gene TRBV25-1 combines with J gene TRBJ2-5, with D possibly being TRBD2 (5 bases). The V gene's germline CDR1 is MGHDK and CDR2 SYGVNS. Trimming left V 3 bases short and J 5 bases short, with 10 bases between. The CDR3 runs to 13 residues.

The chain combines TRBV7-3 with TRBJ1-3; D call uncertain. V was trimmed by 5 bases and J by 4 bases, leaving 9 bases between them. Germline V gives CDR1 SGHTA, CDR2 FQGTGA. The CDR3 runs to 13 residues. In DNA, the CDR3 is TGTGCCAGCAGCCCCATTTCCGGAAACACCATATATTTT. This gives the protein CASSPISGNTIYF. Variable domain in full (rest from reference TRBV7-3 and TRBJ1-3): GAGVSQTPSNKVTEKGKYVELRCDPISGHTALYWYRQSLGQGPEFLIYFQGTGAADDSGLPNDRFFAVRPEGSVSTLKIQRTERGDSAVYLCASSPISGNTIYFGEGSWLTVV.

The chain joins TRBV6-2 or TRBV6-3 to TRBJ2-7; 8 bases map to TRBD1. With 3 bases clipped from V and 3 bases from J, the junction kept 10 bases outside the gene matches. CDR3 length: 16 amino acids. CDR1 is MNHEY, CDR2 SVGEGT, per germline. The CDR3 here is CASSYNGQGISYEQYF. DNA of the CDR3: TGTGCCAGCAGTTATAACGGACAGGGAATAAGCTACGAGCAGTACTTC.

V is TRBV4-1 and J is TRBJ2-5, with D unclear. CDR1 is MGHRA and CDR2 is YSYEKL in the germline V gene. The CDR3 runs 13 residues. With 2 bases removed from V and 4 bases from J, the gap between germline ends came to 8 bases. The DNA of the CDR3 is TGCGCCAGCAGCCAATGGAAGCGAGAGACCCAGTACTTC. This sequence encodes CASSQWKRETQYF.

J is TRBJ1-3 and V is TRBV5-1; D is unresolved. Trimming took off 5 bases at V and 0 bases at J, with 9 bases between the two ends. Germline V gene data show CDR1 as SGHRS and CDR2 as YFSETQ. The CDR3 extends over 14 amino acids. CDR3 amino acids: CASSPEISGNTIYF. The CDR3 nucleotides read TGCGCCAGCAGTCCGGAGATCTCTGGAAACACCATATATTTT.

The chain links TRBV7-3 to TRBJ1-5; D not resolved. Germline-derived CDR1 and CDR2 are SGHTA and FQGTGA. The CDR3 loop spans 15 amino acids. Trimming took 0 bases from V and 0 from J, leaving 6 bases between them. CDR3 sequence reads: CASSLTGSSNQPQHF. CDR3 nucleotides: TGTGCCAGCAGCTTAACAGGGAGTAGCAATCAGCCCCAGCATTTT.

The chain couples TRBV4-1 to TRBJ2-7; 8 bases are shared with TRBD1. The CDR3 totals 12 residues. Per germline, CDR1 MGHRA and CDR2 YSYEKL. V shed 4 bases, J shed 7 bases, and the junction held 3 bases outside the gene matches. In nucleotides, the CDR3 is TGCGCCAGCAGCCCAGGGGGCGGTGAGCAGTACTTC. It specifies CASSPGGGEQYF.

DNA for the CDR3: TGTGCCAGTAGTATACCACTAAGCCCAGGGCCGGGGTCAAGTTCACCCCTCCACTTT. Its translation is CASSIPLSPGPGSSSPLHF. The gene calls are TRBV19 and TRBJ1-6; a possible D gene is TRBD1 (5 bases). CDR3 length equals 19 residues. CDR1 LNHDA and CDR2 SQIVND come from the germline V gene (reference sequence). The V end lost 2 bases, the J end lost 9 bases, and 26 bases lay between the germline ends.

J is TRBJ2-2 and V is TRBV4-2; TRBD2 matches 7 bases. The CDR3 runs 14 residues. Germline assignment: CDR1 LGHNA and CDR2 YNFKEQ. Germline trimming cut 5 bases from V and 6 bases from J; bases unmatched to any gene: 6. For the CDR3, the DNA is TGTGCCAGCAGCGGAGCGGGGCAGGCCGGGGAGCTGTTTTTT. It encodes CASSGAGQAGELFF.

The chain recombines TRBV2 with TRBJ2-4, with 7 bases fitting TRBD1. The CDR3 spans 17 residues. Germline assignment: CDR1 SNHLY and CDR2 FYNNEI. J gave up 9 bases and V 5 bases, and 19 bases lay outside the gene matches. In DNA form, the CDR3 reads TGTGCCAGCAGTCCTTTACGGACAGGAACCTGGGAAACCATTCAGTACTTC. This translates into CASSPLRTGTWETIQYF.

In its sample, this clone was seen many times. Additional DNA sequences in this sample encode the identical CDR3. The V and J genes are TRBV27 and TRBJ2-7; tentative D call: TRBD2 (6 bases). V dropped 3 bases and J dropped 0 bases, with 9 bases sitting between them. Germline lookup yields CDR1 MNHEY and CDR2 SMNVEV (reference sequence). The CDR3 has 14 amino acids. CDR3 DNA: TGTGCCAGCAGTTTCTCCGGGGGCTCCTACGAGCAGTACTTC. Encoded protein: CASSFSGGSYEQYF.

V gene TRBV24-1 combines with J gene TRBJ2-2; 8 bases are a match to TRBD1. Germline values: CDR1 KGHDR, CDR2 SFDVKD. The CDR3 covers 16 residues. The trim removed 0 bases at V and 6 bases at J, leaving 5 bases unmatched. The CDR3 coding sequence is TGTGCCACCAGTGATTTGGGACAGGGATCTGCCGGGGAGCTGTTTTTT. Translation: CATSDLGQGSAGELFF.

The genes are TRBV7-9 and TRBJ1-2; 7 nucleotides align to TRBD1. Germline CDR1 reads SEHNR; CDR2 reads FQNEAQ (reference sequence). The J segment lost 6 bases and the V segment lost 7 bases, leaving 11 bases of the junction unmatched. This CDR3 is built from 14 residues. For the CDR3, the DNA is TGTGCCAGCATTTGGGTAGGGGGCTTGAATGGCTACACCTTC. This codes for CASIWVGGLNGYTF.

The J gene is TRBJ1-2, the V gene TRBV5-6; 7 nucleotides match TRBD1. The junction had 3 bases not matched to a gene; V was cut back by 0 bases and J by 4 bases. CDR3 length: 14 amino acids. Germline CDR1 is SGHDT and CDR2 is YYEEEE. Here the CDR3 DNA reads TGTGCCAGCAGCTTGGGACAGGGTGGCTATGGCTACACCTTC. Protein sequence: CASSLGQGGYGYTF.

This clone was seen a few times. The chain is built from TRBV10-3 and TRBJ1-3; TRBD1 aligns across 7 bases. Germline-derived CDR1 and CDR2 are ENHRY and SYGVKD. V gave up 6 bases and J gave up 2 bases; unmatched junction bases: 4. The CDR3 consists of 14 residues. The CDR3: CAISFGTAGNTIYF. CDR3 DNA sequence: TGTGCCATCAGCTTTGGGACAGCTGGAAACACCATATATTTT.

This clone is a singleton in its sample. The chain combines TRBV2 with TRBJ1-5; tentatively, D is TRBD1 (5 bases). Germline V CDR1 and CDR2: SNHLY, FYNNEI. Trimming removed 6 bases at V and 3 bases at J, with 12 bases between. The CDR3 has 14 amino acids. For the CDR3, the DNA is TGTGCCAGCAGCGCGCGGGACCTCAATCAGCCCCAGCATTTT. Amino acid sequence: CASSARDLNQPQHF.

The genes are TRBV7-6 and TRBJ2-1; weak D call: TRBD1 (5 bases). The CDR3 covers 16 residues. The V end lost 2 bases, the J end lost 6 bases, and 17 bases lay between the germline ends. Germline V gene lookup returns CDR1 SGHVS and CDR2 FNYEAQ. The CDR3, as DNA: TGTGCCAGCAGCTTATTGGGGCAGGTGCGCGCCAATGAGCAGTTCTTC. It is translated as CASSLLGQVRANEQFF. The variable domain in full, with the rest retrieved from reference TRBV7-6 and TRBJ2-1, is GAGVSQSPRYKVTKRGQDVALRCDPISGHVSLYWYRQALGQGPEFLTYFNYEAQQDKSGLPNDRFSAERPEGSISTLTIQRTEQRDSAMYRCASSLLGQVRANEQFFGPGTRLTVL.

This clone appeared a single time. The rearrangement links TRBV6-5 to TRBJ1-1; possibly TRBD1 for D (5 bases). The CDR3 consists of 14 residues. With 4 bases removed from V and 1 base from J, the gap between germline ends came to 10 bases. Germline V gene data show CDR1 as MNHEY and CDR2 as SVGAGI. CDR3 residues: CASSSPGTNTEAFF. As DNA, the CDR3 is TGTGCCAGCAGTTCCCCCGGGACGAACACTGAAGCTTTCTTT.

CDR3 in amino acids: CASSVGGQGNTGELFF. The CDR3 bases are TGTGCCAGCAGCGTAGGCGGACAGGGGAACACCGGGGAGCTGTTTTTT. The V call is TRBV9, the J call TRBJ2-2; 8 nucleotides agree with TRBD1. The CDR3 is made up of 16 amino acids. The J segment lost 1 base and the V segment lost 0 bases, leaving 2 bases of the junction unmatched. Germline V CDR1 and CDR2: SGDLS, YYNGEE.